The rows below give T cell receptor beta chains drawn from one sample of a study of CD8 T cells in Susac syndrome. TCRdb reprocessed the immunoSEQ multiplex PCR reads via MiXCR and lists one record per CDR3 protein. The sample carries more than 250,000 distinct CDR3 sequences, 92% recorded once. The source material was CD4+ T cells from PBMCs. The receptor source for this set is a human donor with multiple sclerosis. CDR3s include the opening cysteine and the closing phenylalanine or tryptophan. Fields, in order: J gene, CDR3 length, clone size, D gene, V gene, CDR3 protein, CDR3 DNA. D genes are given only for firm matches. Rows give clone size only sometimes, using once, few, many, or a class for an expanded clone.

TRBJ1-5 14 - - TRBV19 CASKGPPSNQPQHF TGTGCCAGTAAGGGCCCACCAAGCAATCAGCCCCAGCATTTT
TRBJ1-6 13 - - TRBV23-1 CASSQPGAVPLHF TGCGCCAGCAGTCAGCCGGGGGCAGTACCCCTCCACTTT
TRBJ1-1 12 - - TRBV11-3 CASSPQETEAFF TGTGCCAGCAGTCCTCAGGAGACTGAAGCTTTCTTT
TRBJ1-1 14 - TRBD1 TRBV7-3 CASSSGRQGFRTFF TGTGCCAGCAGCTCTGGCCGACAGGGTTTTAGAACTTTCTTT
TRBJ1-2 15 - - TRBV5-4 CASTHGGDANYGYTF TGTGCCAGCACCCACGGAGGGGACGCTAACTATGGCTACACCTTC
TRBJ1-1 18 - - TRBV4-2 CASSQERWERGRNTEAFF TGTGCCAGCAGCCAAGAGAGATGGGAACGGGGGAGGAACACTGAAGCTTTCTTT
TRBJ2-7 13 few - TRBV12-3/TRBV12-4 CASSPGHRYEQYF TGTGCCAGCAGCCCGGGCCACCGCTACGAGCAGTACTTC
TRBJ2-7 13 once TRBD2 TRBV28 CASTLLTSGEQYF TGTGCCAGCACCCTCTTGACTAGCGGCGAGCAGTACTTC
TRBJ2-7 13 few - TRBV7-2 CASSLSSPGEQYF TGTGCCAGCAGCTTATCCAGCCCCGGAGAGCAGTACTTC
TRBJ2-1 14 - - TRBV20-1 CSAFPPGKDNEQFF TGCAGTGCTTTCCCACCTGGGAAGGACAATGAGCAGTTCTTC
TRBJ2-3 16 - TRBD2 TRBV9 CARYPFLAGGTDTQYF TGTGCCAGATACCCGTTTCTAGCGGGGGGCACAGATACGCAGTATTTT
TRBJ2-1 15 - - TRBV5-6 CASIPKGWYYNEQFF TGTGCCAGCATCCCAAAGGGATGGTATTACAATGAGCAGTTCTTC
TRBJ2-3 13 - - TRBV7-7 CASSLGPPDTQYF TGTGCTAGCAGCCTCGGGCCCCCGGATACGCAGTATTTT
TRBJ1-6 15 - TRBD1 TRBV25-1 CASSATGALNSPLHF TGTGCCAGCAGTGCGACAGGGGCTCTTAATTCACCCCTCCACTTT
TRBJ2-7 15 once - TRBV20-1 CSARDGRELTYEQYF TGCAGTGCTAGAGATGGCAGGGAGCTTACCTACGAGCAGTACTTC
TRBJ2-1 13 - TRBD2 TRBV4-1 CASSHRTSNEQFF TGCGCCAGCAGCCACCGGACTAGTAATGAGCAGTTCTTC
TRBJ2-6 16 - - TRBV6-1 CASGRERTSGANVLTF TGTGCCAGTGGCCGTGAACGTACGTCTGGGGCCAACGTCCTGACTTTC
TRBJ2-7 14 - - TRBV20-1 CSARGTLLPYEQYF TGCAGTGCTAGAGGGACTTTACTCCCCTACGAGCAGTACTTC
TRBJ1-1 13 - - TRBV9 CASSARPNTEAFF TGTGCCAGCAGCGCTCGCCCTAACACTGAAGCTTTCTTT
TRBJ2-7 15 - - TRBV10-3 CAISGWEVSNYEQYF TGTGCCATCAGCGGGTGGGAGGTGTCGAACTACGAGCAGTACTTC
TRBJ1-5 17 - - TRBV4-1 CASSQGGILGGNQPQHF TGCGCCAGCAGCCAAGGAGGTATCCTGGGGGGCAATCAGCCCCAGCATTTT
TRBJ2-6 18 - TRBD1 TRBV12-5 CASGPSGQGASGANVLTF TGTGCTAGTGGTCCATCGGGACAGGGGGCCTCTGGGGCCAACGTCCTGACTTTC
TRBJ2-1 16 - TRBD2 TRBV20-1 CSARSAGTSGRNEQFF TGCAGTGCTAGATCCGCCGGGACTAGCGGCCGCAATGAGCAGTTCTTC
TRBJ2-5 14 - TRBD2 TRBV7-9 CASSISSGGETQYF TGTGCCAGCAGCATCTCTAGCGGGGGAGAGACCCAGTACTTC
TRBJ1-2 17 - - TRBV9 CASSASPRMRVGYGYTF TGTGCCAGCAGCGCGAGCCCGAGAATGAGAGTGGGGTATGGCTACACCTTC
TRBJ2-2 18 - - TRBV21-1 CASSKFAKGAPDTGELFF -
TRBJ2-7 16 - TRBD2 TRBV6-1 CASRSLTSGAFYEQYF TGTGCCAGCAGGAGCCTTACTAGCGGGGCGTTCTACGAGCAGTACTTC
TRBJ2-3 14 - - TRBV5-1 CASSLLPPRDTQYF TGCGCCAGCAGCTTGTTGCCCCCAAGGGATACGCAGTATTTT
TRBJ2-1 14 - - TRBV29-1 CSVEGLRRDNEQFF TGCAGCGTTGAAGGTTTACGGCGGGACAATGAGCAGTTCTTC
TRBJ2-1 14 - - TRBV6-6 CASSYNRENNEQFF TGTGCCAGCAGTTACAACAGGGAGAACAATGAGCAGTTCTTC
TRBJ1-1 15 - TRBD1 TRBV28 CASREGARILPEAFF TGTGCCAGCAGGGAGGGGGCGAGGATCCTTCCTGAAGCTTTCTTT
TRBJ2-7 12 - - TRBV18 CASSPQGDEQYF TGTGCCAGCTCACCACAAGGGGACGAGCAGTACTTC
TRBJ2-3 13 - TRBD2 TRBV10-3 CASGRTSSDTQYF TGTGCCTCCGGGAGGACTAGCAGCGATACGCAGTATTTT
TRBJ1-3 11 - - TRBV6-6 CASRSRFEIYF TGTGCCAGCAGGAGTCGATTCGAAATATATTTT
TRBJ2-1 13 - TRBD2 TRBV6-2/TRBV6-3 CAAGTSGPMGQFF TGTGCCGCCGGGACTAGCGGCCCTATGGGGCAGTTCTTC
TRBJ2-5 13 - - TRBV7-6 CASMKGVGETQYF TGTGCCAGCATGAAAGGAGTTGGGGAGACCCAGTACTTC
TRBJ2-7 13 - - TRBV12-3/TRBV12-4 CASSSGRIGEQYF TGTGCCAGCAGTTCGGGACGAATAGGCGAGCAGTACTTC
TRBJ1-4 13 - - TRBV2 CASSEIHEGKLFF TGTGCCAGCAGTGAGATTCATGAGGGAAAACTGTTTTTT
TRBJ2-7 12 - - TRBV2 CASKRASYEQYF TGTGCCAGCAAGAGGGCCTCCTACGAGCAGTACTTC
TRBJ2-7 11 - - TRBV12-3/TRBV12-4 CASRVLREQYF TGTGCCAGCAGGGTACTCCGCGAGCAGTACTTC
TRBJ1-4 16 - - TRBV19 CASSIDPGGGHEKLFF TGTGCCAGTAGTATAGACCCCGGAGGCGGGCATGAAAAACTGTTTTTT
TRBJ1-4 14 - - TRBV11-2 CASSFRARNEKLFF TGTGCCAGCAGCTTTAGGGCCCGAAATGAAAAACTGTTTTTT
TRBJ1-5 15 - - TRBV12-3/TRBV12-4 CASSGGGWRNQPQHF TGTGCCAGCAGTGGCGGTGGCTGGAGAAATCAGCCCCAGCATTTT
TRBJ2-7 13 - - TRBV30 CAWSVQLSVEQYF TGTGCCTGGAGTGTACAATTGTCAGTCGAGCAGTACTTC
TRBJ2-1 11 - - TRBV6-5 CASSYLRGRFF TGTGCCAGCAGTTACCTTAGGGGTCGGTTCTTC
TRBJ2-7 13 - - TRBV27 CASSLSAPGEQYF TGTGCCAGCAGTTTATCAGCGCCGGGCGAGCAGTACTTC
TRBJ2-7 17 - TRBD2 TRBV6-1 CASRLGLAGTSSYEQYF TGTGCCAGCAGGCTGGGACTAGCGGGGACGAGCTCCTACGAGCAGTACTTC
TRBJ2-3 15 - - TRBV7-3 CASSLSQGRIDTQYF TGTGCCAGCAGCTTATCTCAGGGTCGTATAGATACGCAGTATTTT
TRBJ2-4 15 - - TRBV12-3/TRBV12-4 CASSEEAGVKNIQYF TGTGCCAGCAGCGAGGAGGCCGGGGTCAAAAACATTCAGTACTTC